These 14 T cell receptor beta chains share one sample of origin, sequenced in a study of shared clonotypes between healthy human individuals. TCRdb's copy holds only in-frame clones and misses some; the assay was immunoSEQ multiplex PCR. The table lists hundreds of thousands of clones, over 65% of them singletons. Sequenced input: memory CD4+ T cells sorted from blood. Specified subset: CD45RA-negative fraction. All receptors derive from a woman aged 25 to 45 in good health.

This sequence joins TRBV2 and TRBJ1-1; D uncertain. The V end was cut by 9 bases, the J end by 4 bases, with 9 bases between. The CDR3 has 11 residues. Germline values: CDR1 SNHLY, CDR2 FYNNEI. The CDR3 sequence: CARRLGTEAFF. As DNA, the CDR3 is TGTGCCAGGCGTCTGGGCACTGAAGCTTTCTTT. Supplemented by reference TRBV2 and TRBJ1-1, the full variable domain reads EPEVTQTPSHQVTQMGQEVILRCVPISNHLYFYWYRQILGQKVEFLVSFYNNEISEKSEIFDDQFSVERPDGSNFTLKIRSTKLEDSAMYFCARRLGTEAFFGQGTRLTVV.

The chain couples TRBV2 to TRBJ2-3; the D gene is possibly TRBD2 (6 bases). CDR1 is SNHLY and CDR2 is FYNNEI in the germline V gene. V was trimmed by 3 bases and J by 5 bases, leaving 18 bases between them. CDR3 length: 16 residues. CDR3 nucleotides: TGTGCCAGCAGTGATGAGGTAGCGGTGGGGTTAGATACGCAGTATTTT. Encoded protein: CASSDEVAVGLDTQYF.

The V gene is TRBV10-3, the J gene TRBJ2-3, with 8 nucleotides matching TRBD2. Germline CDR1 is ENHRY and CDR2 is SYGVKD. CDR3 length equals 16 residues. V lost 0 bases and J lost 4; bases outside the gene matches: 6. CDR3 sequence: CAISESETSGADTQYF. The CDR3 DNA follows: TGTGCCATCAGTGAGTCAGAAACTAGCGGAGCAGATACGCAGTATTTT.

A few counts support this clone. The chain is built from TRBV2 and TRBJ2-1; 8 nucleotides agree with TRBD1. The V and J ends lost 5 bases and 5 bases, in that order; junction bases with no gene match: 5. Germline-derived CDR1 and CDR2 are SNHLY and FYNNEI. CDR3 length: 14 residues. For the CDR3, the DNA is TGTGCCAGCAGTCGGGACAGGTTAGACAATGAGCAGTTCTTC. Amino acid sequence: CASSRDRLDNEQFF. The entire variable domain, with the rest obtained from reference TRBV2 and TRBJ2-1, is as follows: EPEVTQTPSHQVTQMGQEVILRCVPISNHLYFYWYRQILGQKVEFLVSFYNNEISEKSEIFDDQFSVERPDGSNFTLKIRSTKLEDSAMYFCASSRDRLDNEQFFGPGTRLTVL.

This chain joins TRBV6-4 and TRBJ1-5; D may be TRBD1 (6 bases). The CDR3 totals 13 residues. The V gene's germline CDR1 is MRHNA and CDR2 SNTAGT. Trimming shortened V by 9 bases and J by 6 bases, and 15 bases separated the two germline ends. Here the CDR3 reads CASVGGLIQPQHF. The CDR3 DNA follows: TGTGCCAGTGTGGGGGGGCTTATTCAGCCCCAGCATTTT.

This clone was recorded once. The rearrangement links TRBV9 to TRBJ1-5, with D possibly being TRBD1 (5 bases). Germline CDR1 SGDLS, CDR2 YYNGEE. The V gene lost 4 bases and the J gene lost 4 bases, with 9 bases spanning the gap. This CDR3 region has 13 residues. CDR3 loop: CASSPTVNQPQHF. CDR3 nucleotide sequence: TGTGCCAGCAGCCCGACAGTGAATCAGCCCCAGCATTTT.

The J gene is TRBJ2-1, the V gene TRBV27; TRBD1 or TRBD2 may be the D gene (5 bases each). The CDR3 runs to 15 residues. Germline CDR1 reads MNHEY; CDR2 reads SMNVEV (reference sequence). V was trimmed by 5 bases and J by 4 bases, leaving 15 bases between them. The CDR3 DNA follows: TGTGCCAGCAGTCTCTGGCGAGGGGAGTACAATGAGCAGTTCTTC. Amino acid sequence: CASSLWRGEYNEQFF.

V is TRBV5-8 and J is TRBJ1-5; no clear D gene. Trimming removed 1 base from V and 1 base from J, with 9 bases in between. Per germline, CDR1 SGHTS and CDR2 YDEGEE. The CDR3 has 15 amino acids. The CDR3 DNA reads TGTGCCAGCAGCTTGTATTCGATGAGCAATCAGCCCCAGCATTTT. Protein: CASSLYSMSNQPQHF.

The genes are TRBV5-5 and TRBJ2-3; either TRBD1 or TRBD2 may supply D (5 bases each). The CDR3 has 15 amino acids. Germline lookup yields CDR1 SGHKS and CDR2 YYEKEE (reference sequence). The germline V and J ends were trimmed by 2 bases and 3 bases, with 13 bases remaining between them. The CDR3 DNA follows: TGTGCCAGCAGCTTTTGGGACCCTCGGACAGATACGCAGTATTTT. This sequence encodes CASSFWDPRTDTQYF.

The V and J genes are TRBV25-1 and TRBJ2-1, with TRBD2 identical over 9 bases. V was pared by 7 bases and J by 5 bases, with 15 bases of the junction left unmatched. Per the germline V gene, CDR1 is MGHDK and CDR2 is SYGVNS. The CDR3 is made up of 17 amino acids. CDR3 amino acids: CASTPRRGREGHNEQFF. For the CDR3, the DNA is TGTGCCAGCACCCCCAGAAGGGGGCGGGAGGGTCACAATGAGCAGTTCTTC. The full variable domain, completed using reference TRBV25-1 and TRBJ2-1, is EADIYQTPRYLVIGTGKKITLECSQTMGHDKMYWYQQDPGMELHLIHYSYGVNSTEKGDLSSESTVSRIRTEHFPLTLESARPSHTSQYLCASTPRRGREGHNEQFFGPGTRLTVL.

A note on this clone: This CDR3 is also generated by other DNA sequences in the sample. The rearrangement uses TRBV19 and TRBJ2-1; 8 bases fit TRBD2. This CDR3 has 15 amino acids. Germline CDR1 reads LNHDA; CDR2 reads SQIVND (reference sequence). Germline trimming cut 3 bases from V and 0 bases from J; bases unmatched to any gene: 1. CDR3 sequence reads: CASSMSGSSYNEQFF. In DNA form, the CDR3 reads TGTGCCAGTAGTATGAGCGGGAGCTCCTACAATGAGCAGTTCTTC.

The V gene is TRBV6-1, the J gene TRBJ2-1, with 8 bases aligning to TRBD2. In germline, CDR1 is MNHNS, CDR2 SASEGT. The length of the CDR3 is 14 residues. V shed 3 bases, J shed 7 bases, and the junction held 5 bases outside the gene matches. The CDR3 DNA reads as TGTGCCAGCAGTGAGGCCAGCGGGAGTAATGAGCAGTTCTTC. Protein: CASSEASGSNEQFF.

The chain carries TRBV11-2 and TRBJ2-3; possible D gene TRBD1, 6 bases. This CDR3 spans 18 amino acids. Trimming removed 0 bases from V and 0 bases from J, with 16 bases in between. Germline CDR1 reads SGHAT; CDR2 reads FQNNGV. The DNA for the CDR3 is TGTGCCAGCAGCTTAGAGTTTCTACAGGGATATAGCACAGATACGCAGTATTTT. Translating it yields CASSLEFLQGYSTDTQYF. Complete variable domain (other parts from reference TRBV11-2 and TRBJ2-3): EAGVAQSPRYKIIEKRQSVAFWCNPISGHATLYWYQQILGQGPKLLIQFQNNGVVDDSQLPKDRFSAERLKGVDSTLKIQPAKLEDSAVYLCASSLEFLQGYSTDTQYFGPGTRLTVL.

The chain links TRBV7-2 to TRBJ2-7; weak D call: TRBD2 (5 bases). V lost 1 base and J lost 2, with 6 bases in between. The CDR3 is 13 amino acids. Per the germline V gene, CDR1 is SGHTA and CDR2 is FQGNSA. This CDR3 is CASSLGGPYEQYF. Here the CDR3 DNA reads TGTGCCAGCAGCTTAGGAGGGCCCTACGAGCAGTACTTC.